Below are 26 T cell receptor beta chains sequenced from a single sample in a study of T cells in Graves' hyperthyroidism and ophthalmopathy. Authors of the study amplified TCR beta CDR3 regions from RNA transcripts. The HTBI primer set served for first-round RT-PCR of the TCR CDR3. TCRdb reprocessed the multiplex PCR reads with MiXCR, giving one entry per CDR3 protein. The table shows some 350,000 distinct CDR3 sequences, with about 19% occurring only once. Sequenced: blood. These receptor sequences come from a woman aged 18-29 years with Graves' hyperthyroidism.

This clonotype is a singleton in its sample. The chain couples TRBV10-1 to TRBJ2-5, with 7 bases lining up with TRBD2. There are 14 residues in the CDR3. CDR1 is WNHNN and CDR2 is SYGVQD in the germline V gene (reference sequence). J was trimmed by 1 base and V by 4 bases; bases with no gene match: 3. Here the CDR3 reads CASSVGGIQETQYF. CDR3 bases: TGCGCCAGCAGTGTGGGGGGGATCCAAGAGACCCAGTACTTC.

This clonotype was found many times. A read error may be the cause here, since a much bigger clone is one base away. The chain has TRBV2 and TRBJ2-2; tentative D call: TRBD2 (5 bases). The germline V gene encodes CDR1 SNHLY and CDR2 FYNNEI. Trimming pared 6 bases from V and 4 bases from J, leaving 9 bases between. The CDR3 is made up of 13 amino acids. The CDR3 loop reads CASRLTSTGELFF. The CDR3 coding sequence is TGTGCCAGCAGGTTAACTAGCACCGGGGAGCTGTTTTTT.

This clonotype was counted at least ten times. The chain links TRBV30 to TRBJ2-5, with a weak D call TRBD2 (6 bases). The CDR3 has 15 residues. CDR1 is GTSNPN and CDR2 is SVGIG in the germline V gene (reference sequence). Trimming stripped 2 bases from V and 3 bases from J, with 16 bases between. In DNA form, the CDR3 reads TGTGCCTGGAGTCCGTGGCCCGGGGGAAAAGAGACCCAGTACTTC. It encodes CAWSPWPGGKETQYF.

This clonotype was found many times. The chain carries TRBV4-2 and TRBJ2-5; TRBD2 aligns across 8 bases. The CDR3 runs to 15 residues. J was trimmed by 3 bases and V by 3 bases; bases with no gene match: 6. Germline loops: CDR1 LGHNA, CDR2 YNFKEQ. CDR3 sequence: CASSQESSGEETQYF. For the CDR3, the DNA is TGTGCCAGCAGCCAGGAGAGTAGCGGGGAAGAGACCCAGTACTTC.

The genes are TRBV7-3 and TRBJ1-2; TRBD1 might be the D (5 bases). V was pared by 2 bases and J by 7 bases, with 14 bases between. CDR1 and CDR2 from the germline V gene are SGHTA and FQGTGA. This CDR3 contains 14 residues. The CDR3 spells CASSLGGDGGGYTF. CDR3 nucleotide sequence: TGTGCCAGCAGCTTAGGGGGGGACGGTGGTGGCTACACCTTC.

This clonotype was seen repeatedly, ten times or more. The CDR3 bases are TGTGCCAGCAGTGAGGGCAGCTCTGGAAACACCATATATTTT. Protein: CASSEGSSGNTIYF. The genes are TRBV6-1 and TRBJ1-3; no clear D gene. There are 14 residues in the CDR3. CDR1 and CDR2 (germline): MNHNS, SASEGT. V was cut by 3 bases and J by 0 bases, with 6 bases left in between.

This clonotype was counted ten times or more. This rearrangement joins TRBV28 to TRBJ1-5; D call uncertain. CDR1 and CDR2 (germline): MDHEN, SYDVKM. Between the trimmed V and J ends, which lost 4 bases and 0 bases, there was a span of 13 bases. This CDR3 region has 16 residues. The CDR3 DNA reads TGTGCCAGCAGTTGGGCCCCGGGAAGTAGCAATCAGCCCCAGCATTTT. Protein sequence: CASSWAPGSSNQPQHF. The full variable domain, with the rest looked up from reference TRBV28 and TRBJ1-5, is DVKVTQSSRYLVKRTGEKVFLECVQDMDHENMFWYRQDPGLGLRLIYFSYDVKMKEKGDIPEGYSVSREKKERFSLILESASTNQTSMYLCASSWAPGSSNQPQHFGDGTRLSIL.

V is TRBV6-1 and J is TRBJ1-6; perhaps TRBD1 as D (5 bases). The V gene lost 6 bases and the J gene lost 0 bases, with 15 bases spanning the gap. The CDR3 spans 17 residues. Germline V gene lookup returns CDR1 MNHNS and CDR2 SASEGT. The CDR3 sequence is CASRTGLGSSYNSPLHF. CDR3 DNA sequence: TGTGCCAGCAGAACGGGGCTTGGGAGCTCCTATAATTCACCCCTCCACTTT.

The sample holds a few counts of this clonotype. This chain connects TRBV11-2 to TRBJ2-2; TRBD1 matches at 8 bases. V was pared by 1 base and J by 7 bases, with 5 bases of the junction left unmatched. This CDR3 has 15 amino acids. Germline V gene sequence: CDR1 SGHAT, CDR2 FQNNGV. Written as DNA, the CDR3 is TGTGCCAGCAGCTTAGGAACAGGGGGATTCGGGGAGCTGTTTTTT. It translates to CASSLGTGGFGELFF.

V gene TRBV4-1 combines with J gene TRBJ2-2, with 8 bases fitting TRBD2. Germline CDR1 is MGHRA and CDR2 is YSYEKL. The CDR3 spans 17 residues. With V trimmed by 3 bases and J by 3 bases, 9 bases remained unmatched. CDR3 coding DNA: TGCGCCAGCAGCCATGAAAGCGGGGGTATCGACACCGGGGAGCTGTTTTTT. The encoded protein is CASSHESGGIDTGELFF.

Many counts were recorded for this clonotype. The genes are TRBV20-1 and TRBJ1-2; 7 bases map to TRBD1. From germline, CDR1 is DFQATT and CDR2 SNEGSKA (reference sequence). CDR3 length: 14 residues. Trimming at V came to 1 base and at J to 2 bases, leaving 4 bases not matched to a gene. The CDR3 DNA is TGCAGTGCTAGAGTGTTACAGGGGAACTATGGCTACACCTTC. This gives the protein CSARVLQGNYGYTF.

This clonotype was detected a few times. The rearrangement joins TRBV30 to TRBJ1-1; D is perhaps TRBD1 (6 bases). Germline V gene sequence: CDR1 GTSNPN, CDR2 SVGIG (reference sequence). This CDR3 comprises 12 residues. V lost 4 bases and J lost 10, with 16 bases in between. In DNA form, the CDR3 reads TGTGCCTGGACCGAGGGGGGGGTGGGAGCTTTCTTT. It yields the protein CAWTEGGVGAFF.

The table lists this clonotype with many counts. This sequence joins TRBV20-1 and TRBJ2-5; D remains unclear. CDR3 length equals 14 residues. Germline V CDR1 and CDR2: DFQATT, SNEGSKA (reference sequence). The V gene lost 0 bases and the J gene lost 5 bases, with 13 bases spanning the gap. DNA of the CDR3: TGCAGTGCTAGAGATCACAAAGAAATGGAGACCCAGTACTTC. This codes for CSARDHKEMETQYF.

This rearrangement joins TRBV5-1 to TRBJ2-5; 9 bases fit TRBD2. The junction had 19 bases not matched to a gene; V was cut back by 6 bases and J by 4 bases. CDR3 length: 18 residues. The germline gives CDR1 SGHRS, CDR2 YFSETQ. CDR3 loop: CASTPGAYSGGGRETQYF. The CDR3 nucleotides read TGCGCCAGCACCCCCGGCGCTTATAGCGGGGGAGGGAGAGAGACCCAGTACTTC.

The V and J genes are TRBV5-6 and TRBJ1-5; no clear D gene. The length of the CDR3 is 13 residues. Trimming removed 5 bases at V and 7 bases at J, with 13 bases between. Germline loops: CDR1 SGHDT, CDR2 YYEEEE. The CDR3 region has the DNA TGTGCCAGCAGTCCGGTGGCATGGCAGCCCCAGCATTTT. This encodes CASSPVAWQPQHF. The full variable domain, its missing parts supplied by reference TRBV5-6 and TRBJ1-5, is DAGVTQSPTHLIKTRGQQVTLRCSPKSGHDTVSWYQQALGQGPQFIFQYYEEEERQRGNFPDRFSGHQFPNYSSELNVNALLLGDSALYLCASSPVAWQPQHFGDGTRLSIL.

At least ten counts were recorded for this clonotype. This sequence joins TRBV7-6 and TRBJ1-2; TRBD1 is a possible D gene (6 bases). Trimming shortened V by 4 bases and J by 7 bases, and 13 bases separated the two germline ends. The CDR3 is 13 residues long. CDR1 SGHVS and CDR2 FNYEAQ come from the germline V gene. CDR3 in amino acids: CASSSATGFGYTF. The CDR3 DNA sequence: TGTGCCAGCAGCTCAGCTACAGGGTTTGGCTACACCTTC.

This clonotype was counted ten times or more. The V call is TRBV12-3 or TRBV12-4, the J call TRBJ1-3; 11 positions match TRBD1. The CDR3 sequence is 14 residues long. With V trimmed by 6 bases and J by 6 bases, 4 bases remained unmatched. This CDR3 is CASRDRGRENTIYF. The CDR3 bases are TGTGCCAGCAGGGACAGGGGGCGGGAAAACACCATATATTTT.

Of note for this clonotype: It is likely a read error, because the conserved phenylalanine at the end of the CDR3 is missing. This sequence joins TRBV14 and TRBJ1-1; D gene ambiguous. The CDR3 is 13 amino acids. With 2 bases removed from V and 0 bases from J, the gap between germline ends came to 4 bases. Germline V gene lookup returns CDR1 SGHDN and CDR2 FVKESK. DNA for the CDR3: TGTGCCAGCAGCCAAATCTTGAACACTGAAGCTTTCTTG. It specifies CASSQILNTEAFL.

This clonotype was seen repeatedly, ten times or more. The chain recombines TRBV6-1 with TRBJ1-1, with D possibly being TRBD1 (5 bases). With 4 bases removed from V and 4 bases from J, the gap between germline ends came to 13 bases. Germline-derived CDR1 and CDR2 are MNHNS and SASEGT. The CDR3 is made up of 14 amino acids. CDR3 sequence (DNA): TGTGCCAGCAGTGGTCTCGGGACGTTCACTGAAGCTTTCTTT. Amino acid sequence: CASSGLGTFTEAFF.

The sample holds many counts of this clonotype. V gene TRBV6-5 combines with J gene TRBJ1-1, with 8 bases lining up with TRBD1. The germline V gene has CDR1 MNHEY and CDR2 SVGAGI. The CDR3 has 13 residues. J gave up 4 bases and V 6 bases, and 4 bases lay outside the gene matches. The CDR3 loop reads CASSRQGPTEAFF. CDR3 in DNA: TGTGCCAGCAGCAGACAGGGGCCCACTGAAGCTTTCTTT.

This clonotype was seen ten or more times. The chain employs TRBV6-2 or TRBV6-3 and TRBJ2-2; tentatively, D is TRBD1 (5 bases). From germline, CDR1 is MNHEY and CDR2 SVGEGT. CDR3 length: 14 amino acids. V lost 4 bases and J 5 bases, leaving 11 bases between the germline ends. Here the CDR3 reads CASSWQGWTGELFF. The CDR3 DNA sequence: TGTGCCAGCAGTTGGCAGGGTTGGACCGGGGAGCTGTTTTTT.

Remarks on this clonotype: Given a much more abundant clone one base away, this may be a read error. The chain combines TRBV9 with TRBJ1-3, with a weak D call TRBD1 (6 bases). The CDR3 length is 13 residues. V was shortened by 8 bases and J by 8 bases, with 17 bases between the two germline ends. Germline V lookup: CDR1 SGDLS, CDR2 YYNGEE. This chain's CDR3 is CASSTGNRDTIYF. The CDR3 nucleotides read TGTGCCAGTAGTACAGGGAATAGAGACACCATATATTTT.

This clonotype came up many times. The junction departs from germline at one end; a sequencing error may be responsible. The rearrangement uses TRBV2 and TRBJ1-2, with 9 bases aligning to TRBD1. Germline loops: CDR1 SNHLY, CDR2 FYNNEI. This CDR3 region has 15 residues. The CDR3 DNA reads as TGTGCCAGCAGGGATCACAGGGGGCGAATCCCGACCCCAATCTTC. This gives the protein CASRDHRGRIPTPIF.

This clonotype has ten or more counts. This rearrangement joins TRBV19 to TRBJ2-7; D gene ambiguous. Germline assignment: CDR1 LNHDA and CDR2 SQIVND (reference sequence). The CDR3 length is 11 residues. The germline V and J ends were trimmed by 5 bases and 9 bases, with 11 bases remaining between them. The CDR3 sequence is CASSSRLRQYF. The CDR3 nucleotides are TGTGCCAGTAGTTCCCGACTTCGGCAGTACTTC.

This clonotype has ten or more counts. The J gene is TRBJ2-7, the V gene TRBV12-5, with TRBD1 identical over 7 bases. Germline CDR1 and CDR2: LGHNT and FRNRAP. The CDR3 runs 14 residues. J lost 2 bases, V lost 3 bases, and 4 bases had no gene match. The CDR3 reads CASGFLDRTYEQYF. CDR3 in DNA: TGTGCTAGTGGTTTCTTGGACAGGACCTACGAGCAGTACTTC.

This clonotype was recorded many times. The chain employs TRBV6-5 and TRBJ2-5; D unclear. Germline values: CDR1 MNHEY, CDR2 SVGAGI. The germline V and J ends were trimmed by 3 bases and 4 bases, with 21 bases remaining between them. There are 17 residues in the CDR3. The CDR3 DNA follows: TGTGCCAGCAGTTATACCTTATCCCCGGCAGGTAGAGAGACCCAGTACTTC. Its translation: CASSYTLSPAGRETQYF.